This is a list of T cell receptor beta chains from one sample in a study of blood T cell repertoires in COVID-19. Assay used: immunoSEQ multiplex PCR; TCRdb lists only in-frame clones, some missing. The sample carries 200,000 to 250,000 clones, roughly 80% recorded once. The sequenced sample was PBMCs or T cells enriched from blood (not recorded which). The receptors derive from a woman in her thirties or forties with acute COVID-19. The CDR3 runs from the conserved cysteine through the conserved F or W. The D gene is left open where the match is weak. Size tells how often a clone was seen (once, few, many) or the class of an expanded clone, and some rows leave it out.

d_gene	abundance	j_gene	v_gene	CDR3aa	CDR3nt
TRBD2	.	TRBJ2-3	TRBV7-7	CASSRGLADTDTQYF	TGTGCCAGCAGCAGGGGACTAGCGGACACAGATACGCAGTATTTT
.	many	TRBJ2-7	TRBV7-8	CASSRGAGPAYEQYF	TGTGCCAGCAGCCGGGGGGCTGGACCAGCCTACGAGCAGTACTTC
.	few	TRBJ1-5	TRBV19	CASSPTGHSNQPQHF	TGTGCCAGTAGCCCAACAGGCCATAGCAATCAGCCCCAGCATTTT
TRBD1	.	TRBJ2-7	TRBV4-1	CASSQAGTGIYEQYF	TGCGCCAGCAGCCAAGCTGGGACAGGGATCTACGAGCAGTACTTC
.	.	TRBJ1-3	TRBV7-2	CASSNPGLGAGNTIYF	TGTGCCAGCAGCAACCCCGGTTTAGGGGCTGGAAACACCATATATTTT
.	.	TRBJ2-1	TRBV6-2/TRBV6-3	CASSYNQGGRNEQFF	TGTGCCAGCAGTTACAATCAGGGAGGTAGGAATGAGCAGTTCTTC
TRBD2	.	TRBJ2-5	TRBV27	CASSPLAGGLETQYF	TGTGCCAGCAGTCCACTAGCGGGAGGCCTAGAGACCCAGTACTTC
.	.	TRBJ2-1	TRBV11-3	CASSRAGSYNEQFF	TGTGCCAGCAGCCGGGCGGGCAGCTACAATGAGCAGTTCTTC
.	.	TRBJ2-7	TRBV27	CASSFGQRYEQYF	TGTGCCAGCAGCTTTGGACAGCGCTACGAGCAGTACTTC
.	.	TRBJ1-6	TRBV7-9	CASRPRGNNSPLHF	TGTGCCAGCAGACCCCGGGGGAACAATTCACCCCTCCACTTT
.	.	TRBJ1-2	TRBV19	CASSLGGPGYGYTF	TGTGCCAGTAGCCTCGGGGGGCCGGGCTATGGCTACACCTTC
.	.	TRBJ2-1	TRBV11-2	CASSLGLDKSNEQFF	TGTGCCAGCAGCTTAGGTCTGGACAAATCCAATGAGCAGTTCTTC
TRBD2	once	TRBJ2-1	TRBV9	CASSEGLAGSYEQFF	TGTGCCAGCAGCGAGGGGCTAGCGGGGTCCTATGAGCAGTTCTTC
.	.	TRBJ2-7	TRBV30	CAWNRGTYEQYF	TGTGCCTGGAATCGGGGGACCTACGAGCAGTACTTC
TRBD1	.	TRBJ1-1	TRBV14	CASSQDRFTEAFF	TGTGCCAGCAGCCAGGACAGGTTCACTGAAGCTTTCTTT
.	.	TRBJ2-5	TRBV6-5	CASSYRGGARGETQYF	TGTGCCAGCAGTTACCGTGGGGGGGCGAGGGGAGAGACCCAGTACTTC
.	.	TRBJ1-2	TRBV27	CASSLWGGAVGYTF	TGTGCCAGCAGTTTATGGGGGGGCGCGGTAGGCTACACCTTC
.	.	TRBJ1-5	TRBV6-2/TRBV6-3	CASSFGGQPQHF	TGTGCCAGCAGTTTCGGAGGCCAGCCCCAGCATTTT
.	.	TRBJ1-1	TRBV2	CASREGRNTEAFF	TGTGCCAGCAGGGAGGGCAGGAACACTGAAGCTTTCTTT
.	.	TRBJ2-3	TRBV10-1	CASSASTDTQYF	TGCGCCAGCAGTGCGAGCACAGATACGCAGTATTTT
.	.	TRBJ1-1	TRBV4-2	CASSQEGSKNTEAFF	TGTGCCAGCAGCCAAGAGGGCAGTAAGAACACTGAAGCTTTCTTT
.	.	TRBJ1-4	TRBV12-3/TRBV12-4	CASSLTALEKLFF	TGTGCCAGCAGTTTAACCGCGCTGGAAAAACTGTTTTTT
TRBD1	.	TRBJ2-1	TRBV11-3	CASSREQGAPGNEQFF	TGTGCCAGCAGCCGAGAACAGGGGGCGCCTGGCAATGAGCAGTTCTTC
.	.	TRBJ2-7	TRBV7-2	CASSLGFGGEQYF	TGTGCCAGCAGCTTAGGATTCGGGGGCGAGCAGTACTTC
.	.	TRBJ1-6	TRBV11-2	CASSPLEGGNSPLHF	TGTGCCAGCAGCCCCTTGGAGGGGGGGAATTCACCCCTCCACTTT
TRBD1	.	TRBJ1-4	TRBV16	CASRDRGRTNEKLFF	TGTGCCAGCCGGGACAGGGGGCGTACTAATGAAAAACTGTTTTTT
TRBD1	.	TRBJ2-7	TRBV19	CASSAGDRSFSYEQYF	TGTGCCAGTAGTGCCGGGGACAGGAGTTTCTCCTACGAGCAGTACTTC
TRBD1	.	TRBJ1-1	TRBV24-1	CATSDGTGKAFF	TGTGCCACCAGTGATGGGACAGGGAAAGCTTTCTTT
.	.	TRBJ1-3	TRBV27	CASSLSKGSGNTIYF	TGTGCCAGCAGTTTATCGAAGGGGTCTGGAAACACCATATATTTT
TRBD1	.	TRBJ1-2	TRBV2	CASSYTGGGDGYTF	TGTGCCAGCAGTTATACAGGGGGCGGGGATGGCTACACCTTC
TRBD1	.	TRBJ1-5	TRBV15	CATAGGKDQPQHF	TGTGCCACCGCAGGGGGCAAGGATCAGCCCCAGCATTTT
TRBD2	.	TRBJ2-3	TRBV19	CASSALAGGEDTQYF	TGTGCCAGTAGTGCTCTAGCGGGAGGGGAAGATACGCAGTATTTT
.	.	TRBJ1-1	TRBV27	CASSPAARVGGTEAFF	TGTGCCAGCAGTCCAGCGGCGAGGGTGGGGGGCACTGAAGCTTTCTTT
.	.	TRBJ2-1	TRBV20-1	CSASSQGNNEQFF	TGCAGTGCTAGTAGTCAGGGAAACAATGAGCAGTTCTTC
TRBD1	.	TRBJ2-7	TRBV5-6	CASSAGTGYPYEQYF	TGTGCCAGCAGCGCGGGGACAGGGTACCCCTACGAGCAGTACTTC
.	.	TRBJ1-1	TRBV4-3	CASSQAMGQWVNTEAFF	TGCGCCAGCAGCCAAGCTATGGGGCAATGGGTGAACACTGAAGCTTTCTTT
TRBD1	.	TRBJ2-1	TRBV10-2	CASRDTGTGHNEQFF	TGCGCCAGCAGGGATACCGGGACAGGGCACAATGAGCAGTTCTTC
.	.	TRBJ2-7	TRBV18	CASSPTGREQYF	TGTGCCAGCTCACCAACGGGTCGCGAGCAGTACTTC
.	few	TRBJ2-5	TRBV30	CARRQGGTQYF	TGTGCCCGTAGACAGGGAGGGACCCAGTACTTC
TRBD2	.	TRBJ2-3	TRBV30	CASTSGTDTQYF	TGTGCCTCGACTAGCGGCACAGATACGCAGTATTTT
.	.	TRBJ2-7	TRBV30	CAWSVGGHSYEQYF	TGTGCCTGGAGTGTGGGGGGGCACTCCTACGAGCAGTACTTC
.	.	TRBJ2-7	TRBV30	CAWSALLAYEQYF	TGTGCCTGGAGTGCCCTCCTTGCCTACGAGCAGTACTTC
TRBD2	.	TRBJ2-1	TRBV5-4	CASSLASGSQNEQFF	TGTGCCAGCAGCTTGGCTAGCGGGAGTCAAAATGAGCAGTTCTTC
.	.	TRBJ1-3	TRBV4-3	CASSRGLLGGNTIYF	TGCGCCAGCAGCCGGGGACTGTTGGGTGGAAACACCATATATTTT
TRBD2	.	TRBJ2-1	TRBV15	CATSALGRGNEQFF	TGTGCCACCAGCGCCCTTGGGCGGGGGAATGAGCAGTTCTTC
.	.	TRBJ2-5	TRBV5-1	CASSLNTGEKTQYF	TGCGCCAGCAGCTTGAATACGGGGGAAAAGACCCAGTACTTC
.	.	TRBJ2-5	TRBV12-2	CASRLVGLALGRETQYF	TGTGCAAGTCGCTTAGTTGGTCTAGCTCTTGGGAGGGAGACCCAGTACTTC
.	.	TRBJ2-3	TRBV7-6	CASSLGTYYSSTDTQYF	TGTGCCAGCAGCCTAGGGACTTACTACTCTAGCACAGATACGCAGTATTTT
.	.	TRBJ2-2	TRBV7-2	CASSLEGAGWNTGELFF	TGTGCCAGCAGCTTAGAAGGAGCAGGGTGGAACACCGGGGAGCTGTTTTTT